The 18 T cell receptor beta chains below were found in one sample sequenced in a study of blood T cell repertoires in COVID-19. Only in-frame clones appear in the TCRdb table, and some are missing; sequencing was by immunoSEQ multiplex PCR. The sample records hundreds of thousands of clones, around 84% being singletons. The source material was peripheral blood. The receptors here all came from a man under 40 with active or convalescent COVID-19.

V usage is TRBV3-1 (or the pseudogene TRBV3-2) and J usage is TRBJ2-3, with TRBD2 identical over 10 bases. The CDR3 contains 16 residues. Germline trimming cut 4 bases from V and 2 bases from J; bases unmatched to any gene: 6. Germline assignment: CDR1 LGHDT and CDR2 YNNKEL (reference sequence). Written as DNA, the CDR3 is TGTGCCAGCAGCCGCGAACTAGCGGGATACACAGATACGCAGTATTTT. Its translation: CASSRELAGYTDTQYF.

V usage is TRBV5-1 and J usage is TRBJ2-5, with 13 bases lining up with TRBD2. This CDR3 region has 16 residues. The V and J ends lost 4 bases and 1 base, in that order; junction bases with no gene match: 4. Germline CDR1 and CDR2: SGHRS and YFSETQ. In DNA, the CDR3 is TGCGCCAGCAGCCTGGGACTAGCGGGGTTCCAAGAGACCCAGTACTTC. It codes for CASSLGLAGFQETQYF.

The V and J genes are TRBV15 and TRBJ2-1, with 8 bases matching TRBD1. CDR1 is LNHNV and CDR2 is YYDKDF in the germline V gene (reference sequence). V lost 1 base to trimming and J lost 2 bases; unmatched junction nucleotides: 10. The CDR3 is made up of 18 amino acids. CDR3 residues: CATSRAQGASSAYNEQFF. The CDR3 DNA is TGTGCCACCAGCAGAGCGCAGGGGGCTAGCTCCGCCTACAATGAGCAGTTCTTC.

This clone has a handful of counts. J is TRBJ2-3 and V is TRBV28; D is possibly TRBD2 (6 bases). Germline V gene data show CDR1 as MDHEN and CDR2 as SYDVKM. With 5 bases removed from V and 4 bases from J, the gap between germline ends came to 19 bases. This CDR3 region has 16 residues. The CDR3 sequence: CASSQIPSAWADTQYF. CDR3 nucleotides: TGTGCCAGCAGTCAAATCCCTAGCGCATGGGCAGATACGCAGTATTTT.

The genes are TRBV3-1 (or the pseudogene TRBV3-2) and TRBJ1-1; 9 bases match TRBD1. The ends lost 8 bases at V and 2 bases at J; junction bases unmatched: 9. Germline loops: CDR1 LGHDT, CDR2 YNNKEL (reference sequence). The CDR3 runs to 15 residues. CDR3 in amino acids: CASAGGTGRNTEAFF. The CDR3 region has the DNA TGTGCCAGCGCAGGGGGGACAGGGCGAAACACTGAAGCTTTCTTT.

The chain uses TRBV6-2 or TRBV6-3 and TRBJ2-7, with TRBD1 matching over 8 bases. The CDR3 length is 15 residues. Germline V lookup: CDR1 MNHEY, CDR2 SVGEGT. V shed 4 bases, J shed 0 bases, and the junction held 5 bases outside the gene matches. The CDR3, as DNA: TGTGCCAGCAGTTCCCCGGGACAGGTCTCCTACGAGCAGTACTTC. It yields the protein CASSSPGQVSYEQYF.

The chain couples TRBV6-2 or TRBV6-3 to TRBJ2-3, with 8 nucleotides matching TRBD2. In germline, CDR1 is MNHEY, CDR2 SVGEGT. V lost 2 bases, J lost 5 bases, and 3 bases stayed unmatched. The CDR3 sequence is 14 residues long. The CDR3 region has the DNA TGTGCCAGCAGTTACCGGGGGGGCGTAGATACGCAGTATTTT. It yields the protein CASSYRGGVDTQYF.

J is TRBJ1-3 and V is TRBV5-5; D not resolved. V dropped 5 bases and J dropped 8 bases, with 8 bases sitting between them. From germline, CDR1 is SGHKS and CDR2 YYEKEE (reference sequence). This CDR3 contains 11 residues. CDR3 in DNA: TGTGCCAGCAGATCCGGGGACACCATATATTTT. As protein: CASRSGDTIYF.

This clone occurred once. The chain employs TRBV28 and TRBJ2-7, with a tentative D call TRBD2 (6 bases). The V and J ends lost 7 bases and 2 bases respectively, with 15 bases between them. CDR1 MDHEN and CDR2 SYDVKM come from the germline V gene. This CDR3 region has 14 residues. The CDR3 region is CASILGRGTYEQYF. As DNA, the CDR3 is TGTGCCAGCATTCTGGGGCGGGGCACCTACGAGCAGTACTTC.

The rearrangement links TRBV6-5 to TRBJ2-4, with 8 bases fitting TRBD1. This CDR3 has 14 residues. The J segment lost 6 bases and the V segment lost 10 bases, leaving 11 bases of the junction unmatched. The germline V gene encodes CDR1 MNHEY and CDR2 SVGAGI. CDR3 in amino acids: CAIEGRGQGNIQYF. The CDR3 DNA follows: TGTGCCATCGAGGGCAGGGGGCAGGGAAACATTCAGTACTTC.

The chain uses TRBV19 and TRBJ1-2; possible D gene TRBD1, 6 bases. CDR1 LNHDA and CDR2 SQIVND come from the germline V gene (reference sequence). The germline V and J ends were trimmed by 7 bases and 4 bases, with 13 bases remaining between them. The CDR3 covers 13 residues. Here the CDR3 DNA reads TGTGCCAGTACCCGGACAGCTCTCTATGGCTACACCTTC. Translation: CASTRTALYGYTF. Variable domain in full (rest from reference TRBV19 and TRBJ1-2): DGGITQSPKYLFRKEGQNVTLSCEQNLNHDAMYWYRQDPGQGLRLIYYSQIVNDFQKGDIAEGYSVSREKKESFPLTVTSAQKNPTAFYLCASTRTALYGYTFGSGTRLTVV.

J is TRBJ2-7 and V is TRBV19, with 8 bases matching TRBD1. The germline gives CDR1 LNHDA, CDR2 SQIVND (reference sequence). The CDR3 totals 14 residues. V lost 4 bases and J lost 2; bases outside the gene matches: 4. The CDR3 spells CASSTGQVTYEQYF. The CDR3 DNA follows: TGTGCCAGTAGTACGGGACAGGTTACCTACGAGCAGTACTTC.

A single count supports this clone. At one of its ends the junction is not consistent with the germline gene, which may arise from a read error. The DNA for the CDR3 is TGTGCCAGCAGCTTAAGCCCCCCCCAGGGGCTTTTT. Its protein is CASSLSPPQGLF. The chain couples TRBV7-2 to TRBJ1-1; a weak D match, TRBD1 (6 bases). There are 12 residues in the CDR3. In germline, CDR1 is SGHTA, CDR2 FQGNSA.

Only one count was recorded for this clone. The chain recombines TRBV19 with TRBJ1-2; the D is unclear. Germline loops: CDR1 LNHDA, CDR2 SQIVND (reference sequence). The CDR3 is 13 amino acids. V was cut by 4 bases and J by 4 bases, with 10 bases left in between. The CDR3 spells CASSTGDGYGYTF. CDR3 DNA: TGTGCCAGTAGTACAGGTGATGGCTATGGCTACACCTTC.

V and J are TRBV9 and TRBJ2-3; 12 bases agree with TRBD2. CDR3 size: 18 residues. The V segment lost 3 bases and the J segment 5 bases; nucleotides outside the gene matches: 13. Germline assignment: CDR1 SGDLS and CDR2 YYNGEE. The CDR3 protein is CASSDTATSGSELDTQYF. The DNA for the CDR3 is TGTGCCAGCAGCGACACCGCGACTAGCGGGAGTGAGTTAGATACGCAGTATTTT.

This clone was seen once. The chain links TRBV4-2 to TRBJ1-1; TRBD1 matches 10 bases. With 0 bases clipped from V and 0 bases from J, the junction kept 1 base outside the gene matches. Germline V gene sequence: CDR1 LGHNA, CDR2 YNFKEQ. This CDR3 is built from 16 residues. This CDR3 is CASSQEGQGLNTEAFF. In DNA, the CDR3 is TGTGCCAGCAGCCAAGAGGGACAGGGGTTGAACACTGAAGCTTTCTTT.

The chain employs TRBV7-9 and TRBJ1-2, with TRBD1 matching over 7 bases. There are 16 residues in the CDR3. Germline V lookup: CDR1 SEHNR, CDR2 FQNEAQ (reference sequence). The junction had 14 bases not matched to a gene; V was cut back by 5 bases and J by 5 bases. CDR3 loop: CASSTLRTGRGYGYTF. The DNA for the CDR3 is TGTGCCAGCAGCACCCTTAGGACAGGAAGGGGGTATGGCTACACCTTC.

DNA of the CDR3: TGTGCCATCAGCGGAGGACTAGCGGGGGCCTACGAGCAGTACTTC. It codes for CAISGGLAGAYEQYF. The chain carries TRBV10-3 and TRBJ2-7; 13 positions match TRBD2. Germline CDR1 and CDR2: ENHRY and SYGVKD. The V and J ends lost 6 bases and 2 bases, in that order; junction bases with no gene match: 4. CDR3 length equals 15 residues.